This T cell receptor (beta chain) was sequenced during a study of patients and donors after allogeneic stem cell transplantation. MiXCR, applied by TCRdb to the RT-PCR reads, yields one record per CDR3 protein. This table has approximately 200,000 distinct CDR3 sequences, about 38% appearing once. Germline CDR1 MNHEY, CDR2 SMNVEV (reference sequence). The CDR3 has 15 residues. V was trimmed by 5 bases and J by 6 bases, leaving 19 bases between them. The TCR sequence derives from a human donor who was either an allogeneic HSCT recipient or a stem cell or donor lymphocyte infusion donor (not recorded which). It is not recorded whose cells these are; they may come from a transplant donor. The chain employs TRBV27 and TRBJ1-2, with a possible D match to TRBD1 (5 bases). The sample taken for sequencing was blood, either unsorted or a sorted T cell fraction (not recorded which). The CDR3 here is CASSPNSGLFNGYTF. CDR3 nucleotide sequence: TGTGCCAGCAGTCCCAACTCGGGACTTTTTAATGGCTACACCTTC.